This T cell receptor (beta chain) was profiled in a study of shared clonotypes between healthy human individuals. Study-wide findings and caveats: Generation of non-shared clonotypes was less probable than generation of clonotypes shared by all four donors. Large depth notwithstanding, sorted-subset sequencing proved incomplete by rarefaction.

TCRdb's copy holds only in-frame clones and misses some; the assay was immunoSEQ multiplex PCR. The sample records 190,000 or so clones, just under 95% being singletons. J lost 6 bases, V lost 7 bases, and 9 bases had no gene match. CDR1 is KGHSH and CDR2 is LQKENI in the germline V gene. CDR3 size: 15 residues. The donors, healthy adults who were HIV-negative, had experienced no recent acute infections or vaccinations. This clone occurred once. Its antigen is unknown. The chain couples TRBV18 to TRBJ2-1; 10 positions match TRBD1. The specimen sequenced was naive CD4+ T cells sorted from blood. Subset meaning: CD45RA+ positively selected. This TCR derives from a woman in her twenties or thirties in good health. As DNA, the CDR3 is TGTGCCAGCTTGCTGGGACAGGGGAGGGGCAATGAGCAGTTCTTC. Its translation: CASLLGQGRGNEQFF.